The rows below give T cell receptor beta chains drawn from one sample of a study of OX40 agonist ivuxolimab in advanced cancers. This table comes from immunoSEQ multiplex PCR, and its TCRdb copy is limited to in-frame clones, with some not included. The table lists some 62,000 clones, approximately 80% of them singletons. The sample was CD4+ or CD8+ T cells sorted from blood, taken in a trial of the OX40 agonist ivuxolimab. Receptor source: an adult with an advanced solid tumor such as melanoma, head and neck, liver or kidney cancer. The conserved cysteine and the conserved F or W are not part of the CDR3 here. Fields, in order: J gene, V gene, CDR3 protein.

J gene: TRBJ2-7
V gene: TRBV28
CDR3 protein: ASSLPSTAEQY

J gene: TRBJ2-1
V gene: TRBV4-1
CDR3 protein: ASSQEGTAYNEQF

J gene: TRBJ2-7
V gene: TRBV14
CDR3 protein: ASSQGRLDRGIYEQY

J gene: TRBJ1-3
V gene: TRBV9
CDR3 protein: ASSPGTGSGNTIY

J gene: TRBJ1-5
V gene: TRBV2
CDR3 protein: ASSETGVSNQPQH

J gene: TRBJ2-2
V gene: TRBV7-2
CDR3 protein: ASSLAPGDSTGELF

J gene: TRBJ2-5
V gene: TRBV30
CDR3 protein: AWNGGGEGETQY

J gene: TRBJ1-2
V gene: TRBV15
CDR3 protein: ATSRTTTGYGYT

J gene: TRBJ1-5
V gene: TRBV6-5
CDR3 protein: ASSATGQYSQPQH

J gene: TRBJ1-1
V gene: TRBV9
CDR3 protein: ASSVGVATEAF

J gene: TRBJ1-4
V gene: TRBV4-1
CDR3 protein: ASSQVRSGEQGSATNEKLF

J gene: TRBJ2-5
V gene: TRBV28
CDR3 protein: ASRRTGGWSRETQY

J gene: TRBJ2-7
V gene: TRBV11-2
CDR3 protein: ASSSFDRTYEQY

J gene: TRBJ2-2
V gene: TRBV11-2
CDR3 protein: ASSRSSRGRHTGELF

J gene: TRBJ2-3
V gene: TRBV28
CDR3 protein: ASSSQGFTSTDTQY

J gene: TRBJ2-7
V gene: TRBV4-1
CDR3 protein: ASSLVFRTSASSYEQY

J gene: TRBJ2-7
V gene: TRBV11-2
CDR3 protein: ASRSGQTYEQY

J gene: TRBJ2-1
V gene: TRBV7-8
CDR3 protein: ASSITSWNEQF

J gene: TRBJ2-3
V gene: TRBV11-2
CDR3 protein: ASTLDRDTDTQY

J gene: TRBJ2-5
V gene: TRBV11-3
CDR3 protein: ASSLGGLAGGPSWETQY

J gene: TRBJ2-5
V gene: TRBV11-2
CDR3 protein: ASSLGEEETQY

J gene: TRBJ1-1
V gene: TRBV10-1
CDR3 protein: ASSPTGPTNTEAF

J gene: TRBJ2-5
V gene: TRBV6-1
CDR3 protein: ASTKHYRETQY

J gene: TRBJ2-2
V gene: TRBV5-1
CDR3 protein: ASSSTLGLNTGELF

J gene: TRBJ1-3
V gene: TRBV6-5
CDR3 protein: ASRRRNTIY

J gene: TRBJ1-1
V gene: TRBV29-1
CDR3 protein: SVPSRDRGDLNTEAF

J gene: TRBJ2-3
V gene: TRBV11-3
CDR3 protein: ASSLDQGADTQY

J gene: TRBJ2-3
V gene: TRBV5-6
CDR3 protein: ASSPGSSHTDTQY

J gene: TRBJ1-1
V gene: TRBV10-1
CDR3 protein: ASSGQGINTEAF

J gene: TRBJ2-7
V gene: TRBV29-1
CDR3 protein: SARTGIYEQY

J gene: TRBJ2-5
V gene: TRBV11-2
CDR3 protein: ASSLSPGEETQY

J gene: TRBJ2-5
V gene: TRBV28
CDR3 protein: ASSFRTGGWLIETQY

J gene: TRBJ2-1
V gene: TRBV7-3
CDR3 protein: ASSPTRIAPNEQF

J gene: TRBJ2-1
V gene: TRBV7-2
CDR3 protein: ASSLATGYNEQF

J gene: TRBJ1-5
V gene: TRBV2
CDR3 protein: ASSAGTGGLQPQH